Below, 20 T cell receptor beta chains from the same sample are listed, as sequenced in a study of post-analysis software for immune sequencing data. Overall study results and limits: Relative to controls, patients had a few TRBV segments at higher frequency, with TRBV5-6, TRBV5-1 and TRBV20-1 among these.

These receptors' targets are unknown. The authors incorporated unique molecular identifiers into the TCR beta cDNA libraries. TCRdb called the PCR reads again in MiXCR, with one record for every CDR3 protein. The repertoire holds around 440,000 distinct CDR3 sequences, nearly 45% seen once, with 9% to 14% in the top ten. Sample: blood. The receptors stem from a girl between 10 and 17 years old with multiple sclerosis.

This clonotype was observed a few times. V usage is TRBV5-6 and J usage is TRBJ2-7; 10 nucleotides line up with TRBD1. The CDR3 covers 14 residues. V was clipped by 4 bases and J by 2 bases; unmatched bases: 3. From germline, CDR1 is SGHDT and CDR2 YYEEEE. In DNA form, the CDR3 reads TGTGCCAGCAGCAACGGACAGGGGGCCTACGAGCAGTACTTC. Translating it yields CASSNGQGAYEQYF.

This chain links TRBV10-3 with TRBJ1-4; D unresolved. The V and J ends lost 3 bases and 0 bases respectively, with 8 bases between them. CDR3 length: 15 amino acids. Germline V gene data show CDR1 as ENHRY and CDR2 as SYGVKD. The CDR3 sequence is CAISEGETTNEKLFF. Here the CDR3 DNA reads TGTGCCATCAGTGAAGGAGAGACAACTAATGAAAAACTGTTTTTT.

The V call is TRBV7-9, the J call TRBJ2-1, with D perhaps assigned TRBD1 or TRBD2 (5 bases each). Germline V gene sequence: CDR1 SEHNR, CDR2 FQNEAQ (reference sequence). V was pared by 2 bases and J by 8 bases, with 19 bases between. The CDR3 has 16 amino acids. The CDR3 loop is CASSLPGRTGRHEQFF. The CDR3 DNA reads TGTGCCAGCAGCTTACCGGGACGCACGGGTAGACATGAGCAGTTCTTC.

The chain uses TRBV7-3 and TRBJ2-5; the D call may be TRBD1 or TRBD2 (6 bases each). Per the germline V gene, CDR1 is SGHTA and CDR2 is FQGTGA. V dropped 5 bases and J dropped 1 base, with 17 bases sitting between them. There are 16 residues in the CDR3. Here the CDR3 reads CASSLTGRRAQETQYF. Written as DNA, the CDR3 is TGTGCCAGCAGCCTCACAGGGAGGAGGGCCCAAGAGACCCAGTACTTC.

This clonotype is a singleton in its sample. J is TRBJ2-3 and V is TRBV5-5; no firm D call. Germline lookup yields CDR1 SGHKS and CDR2 YYEKEE (reference sequence). The germline V and J ends were trimmed by 4 bases and 0 bases, with 12 bases remaining between them. There are 15 residues in the CDR3. The CDR3 region is CASSPKGDSTDTQYF. CDR3 DNA sequence: TGTGCCAGCAGCCCGAAGGGCGACAGCACAGATACGCAGTATTTT. Complete variable domain (other parts from reference TRBV5-5 and TRBJ2-3): DAGVTQSPTHLIKTRGQQVTLRCSPISGHKSVSWYQQVLGQGPQFIFQYYEKEERGRGNFPDRFSARQFPNYSSELNVNALLLGDSALYLCASSPKGDSTDTQYFGPGTRLTVL.

The chain has TRBV20-1 and TRBJ2-7; 8 bases are shared with TRBD2. The CDR3 is 14 amino acids. The germline CDR1 and CDR2 sequences are DFQATT and SNEGSKA (reference sequence). The J segment lost 5 bases and the V segment lost 1 base, leaving 7 bases of the junction unmatched. CDR3 residues: CSARVWREDHEQYF. In DNA, the CDR3 is TGCAGTGCTAGAGTGTGGCGGGAGGACCACGAGCAGTACTTC.

This clonotype was seen only a few times. The gene calls are TRBV20-1 and TRBJ2-7, with TRBD1 matching 9 bases. Germline V gives CDR1 DFQATT, CDR2 SNEGSKA (reference sequence). After removal of 6 bases from V and 7 bases from J, the junction contained 10 bases not matched to a gene. This CDR3 region has 13 residues. CDR3 residues: CSAQTTGGREQYF. The CDR3 bases are TGCAGTGCGCAAACCACAGGGGGCCGGGAGCAGTACTTC.

In its sample, this clonotype was seen a few times. The chain employs TRBV3-1 and TRBJ2-7; D unclear. V lost 0 bases and J lost 3, with 12 bases in between. Germline loops: CDR1 LGHDT, CDR2 YNNKEL (reference sequence). This CDR3 region has 15 residues. CDR3 nucleotide sequence: TGTGCCAGCAGCCAAGATGGGGTCGTCTACTACGAGCAGTACTTC. It yields the protein CASSQDGVVYYEQYF.

This chain joins TRBV9 and TRBJ2-3, with D perhaps matching TRBD2 (6 bases). Trimming stripped 4 bases from V and 5 bases from J, with 14 bases between. This CDR3 region has 14 residues. Germline values: CDR1 SGDLS, CDR2 YYNGEE. The CDR3 DNA is TGTGCCAGCAGCCCCTCACCGGAGGGAGATACGCAGTATTTT. Translated: CASSPSPEGDTQYF. Together with reference TRBV9 and TRBJ2-3, the CDR3 gives the full variable domain: DSGVTQTPKHLITATGQRVTLRCSPRSGDLSVYWYQQSLDQGLQFLIQYYNGEERAKGNILERFSAQQFPDLHSELNLSSLELGDSALYFCASSPSPEGDTQYFGPGTRLTVL.

CDR3 sequence: CSARRAVVPYNEQFF. The DNA for the CDR3 is TGCAGTGCTCGAAGGGCGGTAGTCCCCTACAATGAGCAGTTCTTC. The rearrangement joins TRBV20-1 to TRBJ2-1; D is undetermined. Trimming cost V 5 bases and J 2 bases, with 16 bases left between them. The germline gives CDR1 DFQATT, CDR2 SNEGSKA (reference sequence). The CDR3 is 15 residues long.

The chain joins TRBV6-2 or TRBV6-3 to TRBJ2-3; D is ambiguous. Germline loops: CDR1 MNHEY, CDR2 SVGEGT. The CDR3 totals 15 residues. Trimming left V 0 bases short and J 4 bases short, with 11 bases between. The CDR3 sequence: CASSYSIGSSDTQYF. For the CDR3, the DNA is TGTGCCAGCAGTTACTCGATAGGCAGTTCAGATACGCAGTATTTT.

This clonotype showed up just a few times. The chain joins TRBV12-3 or TRBV12-4 to TRBJ2-3; either TRBD1 or TRBD2 may fit D (7 bases each). V shed 0 bases and J shed 4 bases, with 17 bases lying between them. The CDR3 extends over 17 amino acids. The CDR3: CASSLAWAGGGPDTQYF. CDR3 nucleotide sequence: TGTGCCAGCAGTTTAGCGTGGGCAGGGGGGGGACCAGATACGCAGTATTTT.

V is TRBV5-1 and J is TRBJ1-4; the match to TRBD1 covers 9 bases. The V segment lost 0 bases and the J segment 7 bases; nucleotides outside the gene matches: 7. The germline V gene encodes CDR1 SGHRS and CDR2 YFSETQ. The CDR3 has 16 amino acids. CDR3 coding DNA: TGCGCCAGCAGCTTGGCCGGGACAGGGATGAGTGAAAAACTGTTTTTT. Translation: CASSLAGTGMSEKLFF.

The gene calls are TRBV6-4 and TRBJ2-4; D is possibly TRBD1 or TRBD2 (6 bases each). TRBJ2-7 explains the end of the DNA better; the J call may be wrong. The CDR3 is 18 residues long. The germline V gene has CDR1 MRHNA and CDR2 SNTAGT. CDR3 amino acids: CASSDYGRGGQERYEQYF. The CDR3 DNA is TGTGCCAGCAGTGACTATGGCCGAGGGGGGCAGGAGAGGTACGAGCAGTACTTC.

This clonotype was counted a few times. The rearrangement joins TRBV28 to TRBJ2-7; D gene unclear. The germline V and J ends were trimmed by 5 bases and 4 bases, with 12 bases remaining between them. Germline CDR1 reads MDHEN; CDR2 reads SYDVKM. This CDR3 comprises 13 residues. CDR3 sequence: CASSPIDGYEQYF. In DNA, the CDR3 is TGTGCCAGCAGTCCCATCGACGGGTACGAGCAGTACTTC.

This chain uses TRBV20-1 with TRBJ2-6; D is perhaps TRBD1 or TRBD2 (5 bases each). The CDR3 spans 18 residues. The V end lost 0 bases, the J end lost 0 bases, and 15 bases lay between the germline ends. Germline CDR1 and CDR2: DFQATT and SNEGSKA (reference sequence). In DNA, the CDR3 is TGCAGTGCTAGAGATCAGTGGGACGATGTCTCTGGGGCCAACGTCCTGACTTTC. Protein: CSARDQWDDVSGANVLTF.

The chain is built from TRBV28 and TRBJ2-6, with 9 bases aligning to TRBD1. Losses at the gene ends were 6 bases for V and 0 bases for J; bases not matched to a gene: 12. Germline CDR1 is MDHEN and CDR2 is SYDVKM. CDR3 length: 19 residues. CDR3 loop: CASSSGQGIFASGANVLTF. The CDR3 nucleotides read TGTGCCAGCAGCTCGGGACAGGGAATTTTTGCCTCTGGGGCCAACGTCCTGACTTTC.

The chain links TRBV7-2 to TRBJ2-1; 9 nucleotides line up with TRBD1. Trimming at V came to 5 bases and at J to 9 bases, leaving 11 bases not matched to a gene. The CDR3 is 15 residues long. Germline V gene data show CDR1 as SGHTA and CDR2 as FQGNSA. CDR3 protein: CASSHRDRDRGEQFF. In DNA form, the CDR3 reads TGTGCCAGCAGCCACCGGGACAGGGATAGAGGTGAGCAGTTCTTC.

The genes are TRBV13 and TRBJ2-5; 10 positions match TRBD2. Germline values: CDR1 PRHDT, CDR2 FYEKMQ (reference sequence). This CDR3 comprises 19 residues. V lost 2 bases to trimming and J lost 5 bases; unmatched junction nucleotides: 17. CDR3 region: CASSLSPIGSGRRGETQYF. The CDR3 DNA reads TGTGCCAGCAGCTTAAGCCCCATCGGTAGCGGGAGGAGGGGTGAGACCCAGTACTTC.

This clonotype appeared a few times. The rearrangement links TRBV29-1 to TRBJ1-2; 9 nucleotides align to TRBD1. The V gene end was trimmed by 5 bases and the J gene end by 7 bases; junction bases not matched to a gene: 17. Per the germline V gene, CDR1 is SQVTM and CDR2 is ANQGSEA. This CDR3 is 16 amino acids long. The CDR3 loop reads CSVPKTGQGSSGGYTF. In DNA, the CDR3 is TGCAGCGTTCCAAAAACGGGACAGGGCAGCTCGGGTGGCTACACCTTC. The entire variable domain, with the rest obtained from reference TRBV29-1 and TRBJ1-2, is as follows: SAVISQKPSRDICQRGTSLTIQCQVDSQVTMMFWYRQQPGQSLTLIATANQGSEATYESGFVIDKFPISRPNLTFSTLTVSNMSPEDSSIYLCSVPKTGQGSSGGYTFGSGTRLTVV.